A selection of T cell receptor beta chains follows, all from one sample in a study of T cells in Graves' hyperthyroidism and ophthalmopathy. In TCRdb, the multiplex PCR reads were re-called with MiXCR into one record per CDR3 protein. Of 250,000 to 350,000 distinct CDR3 sequences in the sample, about 20% were seen once. The specimen was blood. These receptors were taken from a man between 25 and 39 years old with Graves' ophthalmopathy. Both conserved end residues are part of each CDR3. A D gene is named only where the DNA matches it firmly. Clone size is stated in some rows and not others, as once, few, many or a class when expanded.

abundance	j_gene	v_gene	d_gene	CDR3aa	CDR3nt
many	TRBJ2-1	TRBV2	-	CASRGGGGAYNEQFF	TGTGCCAGCAGAGGGGGAGGAGGCGCCTACAATGAGCAGTTCTTC
-	TRBJ2-7	TRBV4-1	TRBD2	CASSHETSGYEQYF	TGCGCCAGCAGCCACGAGACTAGCGGCTACGAGCAGTACTTC
-	TRBJ2-2	TRBV3-1	-	CASSLGGQNTGELFF	TGTGCCAGCAGCCTTGGGGGACAAAACACCGGGGAGCTGTTTTTT
-	TRBJ1-2	TRBV13	TRBD1	CASSGTGAISTF	TGTGCCAGCAGCGGGACAGGGGCGATCTCCACCTTC
few	TRBJ2-7	TRBV3-1	-	CASSQPHPEQYF	TGTGCCAGCAGCCAGCCTCACCCCGAGCAGTACTTC
-	TRBJ2-1	TRBV9	-	CASSVGEDQGNEQFF	TGTGCCAGCAGCGTTGGAGAGGATCAAGGCAATGAGCAGTTCTTC
-	TRBJ2-2	TRBV11-2	-	CAVREENLGELFF	TGTGCCGTGAGGGAAGAGAATTTGGGGGAGCTGTTTTTT
-	TRBJ2-3	TRBV6-1	-	CASSPADAPLRDTQYF	TGTGCCAGCAGTCCCGCGGACGCGCCCCTGCGCGATACGCAGTATTTT
once	TRBJ2-2	TRBV7-9	TRBD2	CASSSAGGGTGELFF	TGTGCCAGCAGCTCAGCGGGAGGAGGGACCGGGGAGCTGTTTTTT
many	TRBJ1-2	TRBV28	TRBD1	CASRSTGTGPFNYGYTF	TGTGCCAGCAGGTCTACCGGGACAGGGCCCTTTAACTATGGCTACACCTTC
many	TRBJ2-7	TRBV2	-	CASSERAGSGEQYF	TGTGCCAGCAGTGAGAGGGCAGGGAGTGGCGAGCAGTACTTC
-	TRBJ2-3	TRBV5-1	-	CASSLGETLARTDTQYF	TGCGCCAGCAGCTTGGGGGAAACTCTAGCGCGCACAGATACGCAGTATTTT
few	TRBJ2-1	TRBV11-3	TRBD2	CASSPRGGGDNEQFF	TGTGCCAGCAGCCCCCGTGGGGGGGGGGACAATGAGCAGTTCTTC
-	TRBJ1-5	TRBV20-1	-	CSAIDRDQPQHF	TGCAGTGCGATTGACAGAGATCAGCCCCAGCATTTT
many	TRBJ2-4	TRBV11-1	TRBD2	CASSTGTSGSQNIQYF	TGTGCCAGCAGCACCGGGACTAGCGGGAGTCAAAACATTCAGTACTTC
few	TRBJ1-5	TRBV5-6	-	CASSLTGTGSNQPQHF	TGTGCCAGCAGCTTGACAGGGACGGGGAGCAATCAGCCCCAGCATTTT
few	TRBJ2-3	TRBV7-9	TRBD2	CASSPGGRSLAGVADTQYF	TGTGCCAGCAGCCCGGGGGGGAGAAGTCTAGCGGGAGTAGCAGATACGCAGTATTTT
-	TRBJ2-2	TRBV12-3/TRBV12-4	-	CASNLRVSNTGELFF	TGTGCCAGCAACCTCAGGGTATCGAACACCGGGGAGCTGTTTTTT
-	TRBJ2-1	TRBV30	-	CAWSLQGRSYNEQFF	TGTGCCTGGAGCTTACAGGGAAGGTCCTACAATGAGCAGTTCTTC
many	TRBJ2-3	TRBV20-1	-	CSASGRGTTDTQYF	TGCAGTGCTAGTGGCAGGGGCACCACAGATACGCAGTATTTT
many	TRBJ2-2	TRBV7-2	TRBD2	CASSPWASGRTGELFF	TGTGCCAGCAGCCCTTGGGCTAGCGGGCGGACCGGGGAGCTGTTTTTT
few	TRBJ2-1	TRBV19	TRBD2	CASSIGPGLAGSNEQFF	TGTGCCAGTAGTATCGGCCCGGGACTAGCGGGAAGCAATGAGCAGTTCTTC
few	TRBJ2-7	TRBV25-1	-	CASRKLAGHEQYF	TGTGCCAGCAGGAAACTTGCAGGACACGAGCAGTACTTC
few	TRBJ2-6	TRBV24-1	-	CATQSNAFSGANVLTF	TGTGCCACTCAATCGAACGCCTTCTCTGGGGCCAACGTCCTGACTTTC
many	TRBJ1-1	TRBV18	-	CASSPIPGTAYTEAFF	TGTGCCAGCTCACCAATTCCAGGAACGGCATACACTGAAGCTTTCTTT
few	TRBJ2-7	TRBV7-6	-	CASSLGGRGAMNEQYF	TGTGCCAGCAGCTTAGGTGGCAGGGGGGCGATGAACGAGCAGTACTTC
-	TRBJ1-1	TRBV10-3	-	CAISESVRASNTEAFF	TGTGCCATCAGTGAGTCGGTTAGGGCGTCGAACACTGAAGCTTTCTTT
few	TRBJ2-7	TRBV10-3	-	CAIRNADYEQYF	TGTGCCATCAGAAACGCCGATTACGAGCAGTACTTC
-	TRBJ2-7	TRBV7-2	-	CASSLAQRAYEQYF	TGTGCCAGCAGCTTAGCTCAGCGAGCCTACGAGCAGTACTTC
few	TRBJ2-1	TRBV6-1	-	CASSELDRSPTREQFF	TGTGCCAGCAGTGAGCTAGACAGGAGCCCTACACGGGAGCAGTTCTTC
few	TRBJ2-4	TRBV7-6	-	CASSLGYEGRGNIQYF	TGTGCCAGCAGCTTAGGGTACGAGGGGAGAGGAAACATTCAGTACTTC
-	TRBJ2-1	TRBV10-1	-	CASSEGQMDNEQFF	TGCGCCAGCAGTGAGGGACAGATGGATAATGAGCAGTTCTTC
-	TRBJ2-3	TRBV7-2	-	CASSLGVVVKDTQYF	TGTGCCAGCAGCTTAGGGGTTGTAGTTAAAGATACGCAGTATTTT
few	TRBJ2-5	TRBV7-6	-	CASSLISRRGQETQYF	TGTGCCAGCAGCTTAATCTCCAGGAGGGGACAAGAGACCCAGTACTTC
-	TRBJ1-2	TRBV7-3	TRBD1	CASSQTGGAGYTF	TGTGCCAGCAGCCAAACAGGGGGCGCCGGCTACACCTTC
-	TRBJ1-1	TRBV3-1	TRBD1	CASRGTGGTEAFF	TGTGCCAGCAGAGGGACAGGGGGCACTGAAGCTTTCTTT
-	TRBJ1-5	TRBV6-2/TRBV6-3	TRBD1	CASTDRTGRQPQHF	TGTGCCAGCACTGATAGGACAGGGCGTCAGCCCCAGCATTTT
many	TRBJ2-7	TRBV30	TRBD2	CAWTSGRREQYF	TGTGCCTGGACTAGCGGGAGACGGGAGCAGTACTTC
-	TRBJ2-1	TRBV19	-	CASSYEGEQFF	TGTGCCAGTAGCTACGAGGGTGAGCAGTTCTTC
many	TRBJ2-7	TRBV5-1	TRBD2	CASSTQRGEYEQYF	TGCGCCAGCAGCACCCAGCGGGGAGAGTACGAGCAGTACTTC
few	TRBJ2-1	TRBV5-1	TRBD1	CASSPTGQGGNEQFF	TGCGCCAGCAGCCCTACGGGACAGGGAGGCAATGAGCAGTTCTTC
-	TRBJ2-1	TRBV6-1	-	CASSPLGGRGSNEQFF	TGTGCCAGCAGTCCTTTGGGGGGGAGGGGGTCGAATGAGCAGTTCTTC
-	TRBJ2-7	TRBV12-3/TRBV12-4	TRBD2	CASSYSGSPWEQYF	TGTGCCAGCAGTTACAGCGGGAGCCCTTGGGAGCAGTACTTC
few	TRBJ2-7	TRBV11-2	-	CASSSQETYYEQYF	TGTGCCAGCAGCTCTCAAGAGACTTACTACGAGCAGTACTTC
-	TRBJ1-3	TRBV28	-	CASSLWGRSNSGNTIYF	TGTGCCAGCAGTTTATGGGGGAGGAGCAACTCTGGAAACACCATATATTTT
few	TRBJ2-7	TRBV7-6	TRBD1	CASSLESPDRDLYEQYF	TGTGCCAGCAGCTTAGAATCGCCTGACAGGGACCTCTACGAGCAGTACTTC
many	TRBJ2-1	TRBV18	-	CASSLLREIREQFF	TGTGCCAGCTCACTCCTAAGGGAGATCCGTGAGCAGTTCTTC
many	TRBJ1-1	TRBV5-1	-	CASSLAGQGNTEAFF	TGCGCCAGCAGCTTGGCGGGGCAGGGGAACACTGAAGCTTTCTTT
many	TRBJ2-1	TRBV6-1	TRBD2	CASSRGRALDEQFF	TGTGCCAGCAGTCGCGGGAGGGCCCTTGATGAGCAGTTCTTC
few	TRBJ2-7	TRBV30	-	CAWSEGGVPYEQYF	TGTGCCTGGAGTGAGGGGGGAGTTCCCTACGAGCAGTACTTC
many	TRBJ2-7	TRBV5-1	TRBD2	CASSLVAGVSEQYF	TGCGCCAGCAGCTTGGTAGCGGGAGTAAGCGAGCAGTACTTC
few	TRBJ1-1	TRBV7-9	-	CASRSEEKAFF	TGTGCCAGCAGGTCGGAAGAGAAAGCTTTCTTT
-	TRBJ2-7	TRBV2	TRBD1	CARGQGAWNEQYF	TGTGCCAGAGGACAGGGGGCGTGGAATGAGCAGTACTTC
-	TRBJ2-7	TRBV20-1	TRBD2	CSARKSGLAGGLSYEQYF	TGCAGTGCTAGGAAATCTGGACTAGCGGGAGGACTCTCCTACGAGCAGTACTTC
few	TRBJ2-5	TRBV15	-	CATSLDRRGETQYF	TGTGCCACCAGCTTAGACAGGAGGGGGGAGACCCAGTACTTC
many	TRBJ1-2	TRBV30	-	CAWRHPGHYGYTF	TGTGCCTGGAGGCACCCAGGACACTATGGCTACACCTTC
-	TRBJ2-5	TRBV12-3/TRBV12-4	-	CASSLVRTAQETQYF	TGTGCCAGCAGTTTAGTAAGGACAGCCCAAGAGACCCAGTACTTC
few	TRBJ2-7	TRBV3-1	TRBD2	CASSLKTSGKNYEQYF	TGTGCCAGCAGCCTAAAAACTAGCGGTAAAAACTACGAGCAGTACTTC
-	TRBJ1-2	TRBV5-1	-	CASSLTYNQPQLNYGYTF	TGCGCCAGCAGCTTGACCTACAACCAACCTCAGCTTAACTATGGCTACACCTTC